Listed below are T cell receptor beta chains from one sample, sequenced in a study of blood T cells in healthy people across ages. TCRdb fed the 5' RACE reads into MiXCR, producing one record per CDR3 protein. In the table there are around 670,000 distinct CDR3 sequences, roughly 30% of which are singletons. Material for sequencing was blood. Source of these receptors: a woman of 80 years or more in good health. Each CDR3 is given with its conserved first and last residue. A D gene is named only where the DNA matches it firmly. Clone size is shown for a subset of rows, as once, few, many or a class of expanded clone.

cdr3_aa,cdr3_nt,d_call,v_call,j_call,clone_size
CASSVGLPAGTNEQFF,TGTGCCAGCAGCGTAGGGTTGCCAGCGGGGACCAATGAGCAGTTCTTC,TRBD2,TRBV9,TRBJ2-1,.
CSAPSLAGGPSDEQFF,TGCAGTGCTCCTTCCCTAGCGGGGGGGCCGTCGGATGAGCAGTTCTTC,TRBD2,TRBV20-1,TRBJ2-1,.
CASSLAGGGQETQYF,TGTGCCAGCAGTTTGGCAGGTGGGGGTCAAGAGACCCAGTACTTC,.,TRBV12-3/TRBV12-4,TRBJ2-5,many
CSVEGRGMVDYTF,TGCAGCGTTGAAGGCCGGGGGATGGTCGACTACACCTTC,.,TRBV29-1,TRBJ1-2,.
CASSNGQKNTEAFF,TGCGCCAGCAGCAACGGACAGAAGAACACTGAAGCTTTCTTT,.,TRBV5-1,TRBJ1-1,.
CASSPGQGPNQPQHF,TGTGCCAGTAGCCCGGGACAGGGGCCGAATCAGCCCCAGCATTTT,TRBD1,TRBV19,TRBJ1-5,many
CASSEQPHDNEQFF,TGTGCCAGCAGTGAACAGCCGCATGATAATGAGCAGTTCTTC,.,TRBV6-1,TRBJ2-1,few
CASSPLSGATNEKLFF,TGTGCCAGCAGTCCTTTGTCCGGCGCAACTAATGAAAAACTGTTTTTT,.,TRBV9,TRBJ1-4,.
CASSFGGGRETQYF,TGTGCCAGCAGCTTTGGCGGGGGGAGGGAGACCCAGTACTTC,TRBD2,TRBV7-2,TRBJ2-5,many
CASNDRGRDEQFF,TGTGCCAGCAACGACAGGGGACGCGATGAGCAGTTCTTC,TRBD1,TRBV28,TRBJ2-1,.
CASSLGDSYEQYF,TGTGCCAGCAGTTTGGGGGACTCCTACGAGCAGTACTTC,.,TRBV12-3/TRBV12-4,TRBJ2-7,many
CASANFRGLSNQPQHF,TGTGCCAGCGCCAACTTCCGGGGCCTTAGCAATCAGCCCCAGCATTTT,.,TRBV28,TRBJ1-5,.
CASSVSGIQETQYF,TGTGCCAGCAGCGTCTCAGGGATCCAAGAGACCCAGTACTTC,.,TRBV9,TRBJ2-5,many
CASSLPFGTGAEELFF,TGTGCCAGCAGTTTACCCTTCGGGACAGGGGCAGAAGAACTGTTTTTT,TRBD1,TRBV28,TRBJ1-4,.
CSARESRGGAWYEQFF,TGCAGTGCTAGGGAGTCGCGCGGGGGGGCCTGGTATGAGCAGTTCTTC,TRBD2,TRBV20-1,TRBJ2-1,many
CASSYGRLSLSF,TGTGCCAGCAGTTACGGCAGACTTTCGCTTAGCTTC,.,TRBV6-5,TRBJ2-1,few
CATSRVKGPGLYGQYF,TGTGCCACCAGCAGAGTCAAGGGGCCCGGTCTCTACGGGCAGTACTTC,.,TRBV15,TRBJ2-7,few
CASSGLGGSTDTQYF,TGTGCCAGCAGTGGCTTAGGGGGAAGCACAGATACGCAGTATTTT,.,TRBV6-5,TRBJ2-3,many
CSARPRGNEQFF,TGCAGTGCTAGGCCCCGCGGCAATGAGCAGTTCTTC,.,TRBV20-1,TRBJ2-1,.
CASSSISGFGGYTF,TGTGCCAGCAGCTCCATTTCAGGTTTCGGTGGCTACACCTTC,.,TRBV3-1,TRBJ1-2,.
CSAPPQRLPQETQYF,TGCAGTGCCCCTCCCCAAAGACTACCGCAAGAGACCCAGTACTTC,.,TRBV20-1,TRBJ2-5,many
CASKLSSTGLTPLHF,TGTGCCAGCAAGCTTTCCTCTACAGGGTTGACACCCCTCCACTTT,.,TRBV7-2,TRBJ1-6,few
CASSFSDREYNEQYF,TGTGCCAGCAGTTTTTCAGACAGGGAGTACAATGAGCAGTACTTC,TRBD1,TRBV12-3/TRBV12-4,TRBJ2-5,.
CASSLASVGTIYF,TGTGCCAGCAGCTTAGCCTCGGTAGGCACCATATATTTT,.,TRBV7-6,TRBJ1-3,few
CASSEQGPQPQHF,TGTGCCAGCAGTGAGCAGGGACCTCAGCCCCAGCATTTT,.,TRBV2,TRBJ1-5,many
CASSLEAGVRETQYF,TGTGCCAGCAGCTTAGAAGCGGGGGTTAGAGAGACCCAGTACTTC,TRBD2,TRBV7-6,TRBJ2-5,.
CASSARDRAADTQYF,TGTGCCAGCAGCGCCCGGGACAGGGCCGCAGATACGCAGTATTTT,TRBD1,TRBV7-3,TRBJ2-3,few
CASRASENNSPLHF,TGTGCCAGCCGAGCGTCGGAGAATAATTCACCCCTCCACTTT,.,TRBV18,TRBJ1-6,few
CASSFLTSPGQPQHF,TGTGCCAGCAGCTTTCTGACTTCTCCCGGGCAGCCCCAGCATTTT,.,TRBV7-2,TRBJ1-5,.
CASSLNNVNEKLFF,TGCGCCAGCAGCTTGAATAACGTGAATGAAAAACTGTTTTTT,.,TRBV5-1,TRBJ1-4,few
CSAEAQGVSSANEKLFF,TGCAGTGCTGAAGCCCAGGGGGTATCCTCCGCGAATGAAAAACTGTTTTTT,TRBD1,TRBV20-1,TRBJ1-4,few
CASSKDRGTGIQYF,TGTGCCAGCAGTAAAGACAGGGGGACGGGGATTCAGTACTTC,TRBD1,TRBV28,TRBJ2-4,many
CSARGGTQETQYF,TGCAGTGCTAGGGGTGGGACCCAAGAGACCCAGTACTTC,.,TRBV20-1,TRBJ2-5,many
CASSFGIYGYTF,TGTGCCAGCAGTTTCGGTATCTATGGCTACACCTTC,.,TRBV28,TRBJ1-2,few
CASSLSTGVNTEAFF,TGTGCCAGCAGCTTATCGACAGGGGTCAACACTGAAGCTTTCTTT,TRBD1,TRBV7-2,TRBJ1-1,few
CSASSTGTADTQYF,TGCAGTGCTAGTAGTACGGGGACTGCAGATACGCAGTATTTT,.,TRBV20-1,TRBJ2-3,many
CASSLMSSVYGYTF,TGTGCCAGCAGCTTAATGTCGAGCGTCTATGGCTACACCTTC,.,TRBV7-8,TRBJ1-2,.